These 23 T cell receptor beta chains were all obtained from the same sample, sequenced in a study of blood T cell repertoires in COVID-19. Some clones are missing from TCRdb's copy, which holds only in-frame ones; the method was immunoSEQ multiplex PCR. The table shows 200,000 to 300,000 clones, with around four fifths occurring only once. Sequencing input: peripheral blood. These receptors all stem from a woman aged 60-75 years with active or convalescent COVID-19.

This chain joins TRBV4-1 and TRBJ2-7; no clear D. The germline V gene has CDR1 MGHRA and CDR2 YSYEKL. Trimming cost V 4 bases and J 4 bases, with 8 bases left between them. The CDR3 is 12 residues long. CDR3 sequence reads: CASSLSLYEQYV. CDR3 in DNA: TGCGCCAGCAGCCTCTCACTTTACGAGCAGTACGTC.

CDR3 region: CASSLGLSYEQYV. CDR3 coding DNA: TGTGCCAGCAGCTTGGGACTTTCCTACGAGCAGTACGTC. The rearrangement links TRBV7-8 to TRBJ2-7; a possible D gene is TRBD2 (6 bases). The CDR3 sequence is 13 residues long. Germline V lookup: CDR1 SGHVS, CDR2 FQNEAQ. Trimming took off 3 bases at V and 1 base at J, with 7 bases between the two ends.

The chain employs TRBV2 and TRBJ2-5, with 9 bases aligning to TRBD2. The CDR3 covers 18 residues. The trim removed 4 bases at V and 4 bases at J, leaving 16 bases unmatched. Looked up from germline, CDR1 is SNHLY and CDR2 is FYNNEI. DNA for the CDR3: TGTGCCAGCAGTGCTACCCGGTCGGTTTCAGCGGGGGGAGAGACCCAGTACTTC. It encodes CASSATRSVSAGGETQYF.

The V call is TRBV10-1, the J call TRBJ2-3, with D tentatively TRBD1 (5 bases). The CDR3 totals 15 residues. Germline assignment: CDR1 WNHNN and CDR2 SYGVQD (reference sequence). V gave up 3 bases and J gave up 2 bases, with 12 bases separating them. The CDR3, as DNA: TGCGCCAGCAGTGAAGACAGAAGTAACACAGATACGCAGTATTTT. Its translation: CASSEDRSNTDTQYF.

This clone showed up just once. The DNA for the CDR3 is TGTGCCAGCAGCTCCCCGACTAGCGGGGGGCTGCAGTATTTT. It specifies CASSSPTSGGLQYF. V and J are TRBV11-2 and TRBJ2-3; the match to TRBD2 covers 13 bases. The length of the CDR3 is 14 residues. Trimming removed 4 bases from V and 11 bases from J; junction bases left unmatched: 6. Germline loops: CDR1 SGHAT, CDR2 FQNNGV.

The chain carries TRBV5-8 and TRBJ1-5; D gene uncertain. The CDR3 runs 13 residues. V lost 4 bases and J lost 5, with 10 bases in between. The germline CDR1 and CDR2 sequences are SGHTS and YDEGEE. CDR3 amino acids: CASSLTWDQPQHF. As DNA, the CDR3 is TGTGCCAGCAGCCTGACTTGGGATCAGCCCCAGCATTTT.

The rearrangement joins TRBV2 to TRBJ2-3, with D possibly matching TRBD1 (7 bases). V lost 5 bases to trimming and J lost 6 bases, with 15 bases between them. CDR1 and CDR2 from the germline V gene are SNHLY and FYNNEI. The CDR3 has 14 residues. CDR3 in DNA: TGTGCCAGCAGTAGACTAGACAGGGCTGATACGCAGTATTTT. Translated: CASSRLDRADTQYF.

The chain couples TRBV20-1 to TRBJ1-2, with D hard to call. Germline values: CDR1 DFQATT, CDR2 SNEGSKA (reference sequence). V lost 5 bases to trimming and J lost 4 bases, with 8 bases between them. This CDR3 is built from 11 residues. The CDR3 reads CSAPTVYGYTF. The CDR3 region has the DNA TGCAGTGCTCCTACGGTCTATGGCTACACCTTC.

This sequence joins TRBV9 and TRBJ2-2, with TRBD2 matching over 13 bases. Losses at the gene ends were 4 bases for V and 4 bases for J; bases not matched to a gene: 7. The V gene's germline CDR1 is SGDLS and CDR2 YYNGEE. CDR3 length: 17 amino acids. CDR3 sequence (DNA): TGTGCCAGCAGCCTAGGGACTAGCGGGATGAGCACCGGGGAGCTGTTTTTT. Protein sequence: CASSLGTSGMSTGELFF.

The chain employs TRBV24-1 and TRBJ1-4; D might be TRBD1 (5 bases). V dropped 7 bases and J dropped 7 bases, with 21 bases sitting between them. Germline V CDR1 and CDR2: KGHDR, SFDVKD. The CDR3 length is 16 residues. This chain's CDR3 is CATSDNAGKVGEKLFF. CDR3 DNA sequence: TGTGCCACCAGCGATAATGCAGGGAAAGTAGGTGAAAAACTGTTTTTT.

There are a few counts of this clone. The CDR3 region is CASTKGGSGNTIYF. The CDR3 bases are TGTGCCAGCACCAAGGGGGGATCTGGAAACACCATATATTTT. The rearrangement links TRBV7-9 to TRBJ1-3, with D maybe TRBD1 (6 bases). V lost 7 bases and J 1 base, leaving 11 bases between the germline ends. The CDR3 contains 14 residues. Germline loops: CDR1 SEHNR, CDR2 FQNEAQ (reference sequence).

The chain carries TRBV15 and TRBJ2-2; TRBD1 aligns across 11 bases. The germline gives CDR1 LNHNV, CDR2 YYDKDF (reference sequence). The CDR3 is 17 amino acids. V lost 3 bases, J lost 0 bases, and 3 bases stayed unmatched. CDR3 loop: CATSSLGQGANTGELFF. CDR3 in DNA: TGTGCCACCAGCAGCCTGGGACAGGGGGCGAACACCGGGGAGCTGTTTTTT.

J is TRBJ1-4 and V is TRBV18; the match to TRBD1 covers 7 bases. This CDR3 has 18 residues. V was pared by 5 bases and J by 0 bases, with 12 bases of the junction left unmatched. CDR1 is KGHSH, CDR2 LQKENI, per germline. This CDR3 reads CASSSNYETGATNEKLFF. The CDR3 coding sequence is TGTGCCAGCTCATCGAATTATGAAACAGGGGCAACTAATGAAAAACTGTTTTTT. Full variable domain (outside the CDR3, taken from reference TRBV18 and TRBJ1-4): NAGVMQNPRHLVRRRGQEARLRCSPMKGHSHVYWYRQLPEEGLKFMVYLQKENIIDESGMPKERFSAEFPKEGPSILRIQQVVRGDSAAYFCASSSNYETGATNEKLFFGSGTQLSVL.

The chain couples TRBV19 to TRBJ1-4; D is unresolved. The CDR3 extends over 14 amino acids. V shed 6 bases and J shed 0 bases, with 8 bases lying between them. Per the germline V gene, CDR1 is LNHDA and CDR2 is SQIVND (reference sequence). CDR3 coding DNA: TGTGCCAGTAGCCCGGGGACAACTAATGAAAAACTGTTTTTT. Protein sequence: CASSPGTTNEKLFF.

This clone was seen more than once but under ten times. The CDR3 here is CASSRASGSYEQYF. The CDR3 DNA is TGTGCCAGCAGTAGGGCTAGCGGGAGCTACGAGCAGTACTTC. This sequence joins TRBV27 and TRBJ2-7; 10 positions match TRBD2. The CDR3 spans 14 residues. From germline, CDR1 is MNHEY and CDR2 SMNVEV (reference sequence). J was trimmed by 3 bases and V by 5 bases; bases with no gene match: 4.

This clone was seen at least ten times. This chain joins TRBV7-2 and TRBJ2-2, with TRBD1 identical over 7 bases. V gave up 5 bases and J gave up 6 bases; unmatched junction bases: 6. Germline V gives CDR1 SGHTA, CDR2 FQGNSA. The length of the CDR3 is 14 residues. The CDR3 sequence: CASSIRQGAGELFF. CDR3 nucleotides: TGTGCCAGCAGCATAAGACAGGGAGCCGGGGAGCTGTTTTTT.

This rearrangement joins TRBV6-5 to TRBJ1-1; D not certain. V shed 8 bases and J shed 5 bases, with 12 bases lying between them. The CDR3 runs 12 residues. Germline V gives CDR1 MNHEY, CDR2 SVGAGI. CDR3 in amino acids: CASLPRETEAFF. In nucleotides, the CDR3 is TGTGCCAGCCTCCCACGAGAGACTGAAGCTTTCTTT.

The chain has TRBV7-8 and TRBJ1-2, with D possibly TRBD1 on 6 matching bases. The V end lost 5 bases, the J end lost 3 bases, and 25 bases lay between the germline ends. This CDR3 is built from 18 residues. CDR1 and CDR2 (germline): SGHVS, FQNEAQ. The CDR3 bases are TGTGCCAGCAGCCAAAACCGGCGGGGGCTAGGTCCGGACTATGGCTACACCTTC. It specifies CASSQNRRGLGPDYGYTF.

The rearrangement links TRBV28 to TRBJ1-5; maybe TRBD1 (5 bases). The CDR3 is 14 amino acids. V lost 6 bases, J lost 6 bases, and 15 bases lay in between. Germline V CDR1 and CDR2: MDHEN, SYDVKM. The CDR3 sequence is CASRPAGRGQPQHF. The CDR3 DNA sequence: TGTGCCAGCAGACCTGCGGGACGGGGTCAGCCCCAGCATTTT. Full variable domain (remainder filled in from reference TRBV28 and TRBJ1-5): DVKVTQSSRYLVKRTGEKVFLECVQDMDHENMFWYRQDPGLGLRLIYFSYDVKMKEKGDIPEGYSVSREKKERFSLILESASTNQTSMYLCASRPAGRGQPQHFGDGTRLSIL.

In this sample, this clone turned up once. This sequence joins TRBV7-9 and TRBJ2-3; tentative D call: TRBD1 (6 bases). Per germline, CDR1 SEHNR and CDR2 FQNEAQ (reference sequence). This CDR3 spans 14 amino acids. Between the trimmed V and J ends, which lost 5 bases and 6 bases, there was a span of 15 bases. The CDR3 region is CASSGKGDFDTQYF. The CDR3 nucleotides read TGTGCCAGCAGCGGAAAGGGGGATTTCGATACGCAGTATTTT.

The chain uses TRBV4-1 and TRBJ2-7; D is unclear. Looked up from germline, CDR1 is MGHRA and CDR2 is YSYEKL. This CDR3 is 12 amino acids long. V dropped 0 bases and J dropped 7 bases, with 7 bases sitting between them. CDR3 in DNA: TGCGCCAGCAGCCAAGACAAAGAGGAGCAGTACGTC. This translates into CASSQDKEEQYV.

The chain couples TRBV6-5 to TRBJ1-2; D uncertain. The CDR3 is 11 residues long. Trimming left V 10 bases short and J 4 bases short, with 10 bases between. Germline V gene data show CDR1 as MNHEY and CDR2 as SVGAGI. CDR3 residues: CATLGVYGYTF. Written as DNA, the CDR3 is TGTGCCACTCTCGGGGTCTATGGCTACACCTTC.

In this sample, this clone turned up once. The V gene is TRBV3-1 (or the pseudogene TRBV3-2), the J gene TRBJ2-3; the D gene is possibly TRBD1 (5 bases). The CDR3 totals 12 residues. Trimming stripped 4 bases from V and 4 bases from J, with 6 bases between. CDR1 and CDR2 (germline): LGHDT, YNNKEL (reference sequence). Written as DNA, the CDR3 is TGTGCCAGCAGCCTAGGGGCAGATACGCAGTATTTT. Protein sequence: CASSLGADTQYF.